This T cell receptor beta chain was identified during a study of OX40 agonist ivuxolimab in advanced cancers. Study-wide background: Three patients showed partial responses: one hepatocellular carcinoma and two cutaneous melanoma cases.

The germline V gene has CDR1 MNHEY and CDR2 SVGAGI. The CDR3 is 12 amino acids. V lost 6 bases to trimming and J lost 6 bases, with 9 bases between them. The data were produced by immunoSEQ multiplex PCR, yet TCRdb's version contains in-frame clones alone and is incomplete. Of 35,000 to 40,000 clones in the sample, about nine tenths were seen once. The specimen comprised CD4+ or CD8+ T cells sorted from blood, sampled in a trial of the OX40 agonist ivuxolimab. The sequence was obtained from an adult with an advanced solid tumor such as melanoma, head and neck, liver or kidney cancer. The gene calls are TRBV6-5 and TRBJ1-5; D unclear. Written as DNA, the CDR3 is TGTGCCAGCAGCGGCCTCGGTCAGCCCCAGCATTTT. Protein sequence: CASSGLGQPQHF.